What follows describes a single T cell receptor beta chain. The target antigen is unknown. A read error is likely here: a far larger clone is one base away. This CDR3 is also generated by other DNA sequences in the sample. While unrecorded immune exposures were likely, the donors were nominally healthy when sampled. This entry comes from a study of cytomegalovirus exposure and HLA in healthy donors. Turning to the study itself: A data release that came early held some 79 million unique TCRs from HLA-typed donors. General study results and limits: A previous analysis found most TCR beta V segments productive roughly 87% or roughly 30% of the time. Presence/absence analyses assumed roughly uniform sequencing depth across donors, which may not hold.

With 60 Vbeta and 13 Jbeta primers, the PCR was carried out. Data came from immunoSEQ multiplex PCR; TCRdb stores just in-frame clones and leaves some out. Seen here are about 190,000 clones, over 60% observed once, and the top ten hold more than 4.5%. This TCR was recovered from a man under 40 in good health and CMV-seropositive. Sequenced: PBMCs.

CDR3 DNA sequence: TGTGCCAGCAGCCAAAAGGCTACAGGGGGTTCTCATCAGCCCCAGCATTTT. It specifies CASSQKATGGSHQPQHF. V usage is TRBV5-6 and J usage is TRBJ1-5; 8 bases map to TRBD1. The CDR3 runs to 17 residues. V trimming: 4 bases; J trimming: 5 bases; junction bases outside the gene matches: 14. The germline gives CDR1 SGHDT, CDR2 YYEEEE.